One and the same sample provided the 13 T cell receptor beta chains below, sequenced in a study of Graves' ophthalmopathy and Graves' hyperthyroidism. Using RNA transcripts, the TCR beta CDR3 regions were amplified. After a first-round RT-PCR with HTBI primers, a second-round multiplex PCR was run. Each CDR3 protein is one row after TCRdb ran MiXCR on the multiplex PCR reads. In the table there are about 39,000 distinct CDR3 sequences, approximately 55% of which are singletons. The sample comprised peripheral blood. These receptors came from an adult woman with stable Graves' hyperthyroidism.

The chain couples TRBV2 to TRBJ1-5; 12 bases line up with TRBD1. Losses at the gene ends were 8 bases for V and 2 bases for J; bases not matched to a gene: 7. Germline loops: CDR1 SNHLY, CDR2 FYNNEI. The CDR3 has 16 residues. The CDR3 region has the DNA TGTGCCAGCCTACCGGGACAGGGGGCCCGCAATCAGCCCCAGCATTTT. It specifies CASLPGQGARNQPQHF.

Many counts were recorded for this clonotype. The V call is TRBV3-1, the J call TRBJ2-2; D is ambiguous. This CDR3 comprises 12 residues. V dropped 3 bases and J dropped 6 bases, with 5 bases sitting between them. Germline V lookup: CDR1 LGHDT, CDR2 YNNKEL (reference sequence). The DNA for the CDR3 is TGTGCCAGCAGCCACACCGCCGGGGAGCTGTTTTTT. This gives the protein CASSHTAGELFF.

The rearrangement uses TRBV7-6 and TRBJ1-2, with TRBD1 matching 7 bases. CDR1 is SGHVS, CDR2 FNYEAQ, per germline. This CDR3 is built from 13 residues. V shed 5 bases, J shed 4 bases, and the junction held 4 bases outside the gene matches. CDR3 residues: CASSGQDVYGYTF. The CDR3 DNA reads TGTGCCAGCAGCGGACAGGACGTCTATGGCTACACCTTC.

On this clonotype itself: One end of the junction varies from germline; a read error may be responsible. This chain joins TRBV6-1 and TRBJ1-2; the match to TRBD1 covers 10 bases. The germline gives CDR1 MNHNS, CDR2 SASEGT. The CDR3 has 14 amino acids. CDR3 amino acids: CTSSRTGGNYGYTF. DNA of the CDR3: TGCACCAGCAGCAGGACAGGGGGAAACTATGGCTACACCTTC.

This clonotype was seen many times. The J gene is TRBJ2-6, the V gene TRBV6-6; the D is unclear. V shed 5 bases and J shed 0 bases, with 11 bases lying between them. The germline CDR1 and CDR2 sequences are MNHNY and SVGAGI (reference sequence). The CDR3 sequence is 16 residues long. CDR3 coding DNA: TGTGCCAGCAGTGCTAGGCTTCACTCTGGGGCCAACGTCCTGACTTTC. It encodes CASSARLHSGANVLTF.

This clonotype showed up just once. A much larger clone lies a single base off, so this may be a read error. The rearrangement uses TRBV4-2 and TRBJ2-3, with D maybe TRBD2 (5 bases). This CDR3 has 15 amino acids. CDR1 is LGHNA, CDR2 YNFKEQ, per germline. Here the CDR3 DNA reads TGTGCCGGCAGCCCGACCCAGCGGATTACAGATACGCAGTATTTT. It translates to CAGSPTQRITDTQYF.

This clonotype has a handful of counts. The rearrangement joins TRBV7-9 to TRBJ1-5, with 12 positions matching TRBD1. The CDR3 runs 16 residues. Germline V CDR1 and CDR2: SEHNR, FQNEAQ (reference sequence). V was clipped by 4 bases and J by 2 bases; unmatched bases: 3. The CDR3 loop reads CASSSGQGARNQPQHF. CDR3 coding DNA: TGTGCCAGCAGCTCGGGACAGGGGGCCCGCAATCAGCCCCAGCATTTT.

This clonotype was counted at least ten times. The V and J genes are TRBV20-1 and TRBJ1-3; D is possibly TRBD1 (6 bases). Germline CDR1 and CDR2: DFQATT and SNEGSKA (reference sequence). The CDR3 contains 16 residues. Trimming shortened V by 3 bases and J by 2 bases, and 17 bases separated the two germline ends. The CDR3 loop is CSARGQGRKAGNTIYF. In DNA form, the CDR3 reads TGCAGTGCTAGGGGTCAGGGGAGGAAGGCTGGAAACACCATATATTTT.

The rearrangement links TRBV7-2 to TRBJ2-3; 7 bases agree with TRBD2. V lost 0 bases and J lost 5; bases outside the gene matches: 5. The CDR3 loop spans 15 amino acids. The germline CDR1 and CDR2 sequences are SGHTA and FQGNSA. This chain's CDR3 is CASSLAGRAIDTQYF. Written as DNA, the CDR3 is TGTGCCAGCAGCTTAGCGGGGAGGGCCATAGATACGCAGTATTTT. The whole variable domain, remainder taken from reference TRBV7-2 and TRBJ2-3, is GAGVSQSPSNKVTEKGKDVELRCDPISGHTALYWYRQSLGQGLEFLIYFQGNSAPDKSGLPSDRFSAERTGGSVSTLTIQRTQQEDSAVYLCASSLAGRAIDTQYFGPGTRLTVL.

In DNA, the CDR3 is TGCAGCGACGGGGGACAGCACAAGACAAATGAAAAACTGTTTTTT. Protein sequence: CSDGGQHKTNEKLFF. This chain joins TRBV29-1 and TRBJ1-4; 7 bases line up with TRBD1. The germline V gene encodes CDR1 SQVTM and CDR2 ANQGSEA. With 7 bases clipped from V and 5 bases from J, the junction kept 13 bases outside the gene matches. CDR3 length equals 15 residues.

The chain recombines TRBV6-6 with TRBJ1-1; TRBD1 agrees at 7 bases. J gave up 5 bases and V 5 bases, and 5 bases lay outside the gene matches. The CDR3 runs to 13 residues. Germline CDR1 is MNHNY and CDR2 is SVGAGI (reference sequence). The CDR3 loop is CASSPDRETEAFF. The CDR3 DNA reads as TGTGCCAGCAGTCCCGACAGGGAGACTGAAGCTTTCTTT.

Ten or more counts support this clonotype. The chain recombines TRBV7-6 with TRBJ2-3; 10 bases fit TRBD2. The V gene's germline CDR1 is SGHVS and CDR2 FNYEAQ. The CDR3 totals 19 residues. V trimming: 2 bases; J trimming: 0 bases; junction bases outside the gene matches: 11. CDR3 coding DNA: TGTGCCAGCAGCTTAAGGGAGCGACTAGCGGGCGTTAGCACAGATACGCAGTATTTT. This translates into CASSLRERLAGVSTDTQYF.

V gene TRBV30 combines with J gene TRBJ1-1; 7 nucleotides line up with TRBD1. The CDR3 is 15 residues long. CDR1 GTSNPN and CDR2 SVGIG come from the germline V gene (reference sequence). Trimming at V came to 2 bases and at J to 6 bases, leaving 12 bases not matched to a gene. The DNA for the CDR3 is TGTGCCTGGAGTTCCCCTGACAGGGAAATAGCTGAAGCTTTCTTT. The encoded protein is CAWSSPDREIAEAFF.